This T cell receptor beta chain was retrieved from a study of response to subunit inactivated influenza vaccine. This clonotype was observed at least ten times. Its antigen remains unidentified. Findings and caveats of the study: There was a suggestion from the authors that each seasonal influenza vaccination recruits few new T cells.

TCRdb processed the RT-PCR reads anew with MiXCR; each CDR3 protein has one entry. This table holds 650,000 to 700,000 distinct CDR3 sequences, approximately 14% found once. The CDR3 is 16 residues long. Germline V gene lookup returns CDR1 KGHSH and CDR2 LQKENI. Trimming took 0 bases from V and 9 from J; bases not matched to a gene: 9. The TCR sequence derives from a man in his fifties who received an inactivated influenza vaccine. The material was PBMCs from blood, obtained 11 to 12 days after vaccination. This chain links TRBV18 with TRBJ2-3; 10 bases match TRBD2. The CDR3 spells CASSPPATSGMLTQYF. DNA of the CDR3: TGTGCCAGCTCACCACCGGCCACTAGCGGGATGTTAACGCAGTATTTT.